This T cell receptor (beta chain) was retrieved from a study of blood T cell repertoires in COVID-19. The CDR3 totals 15 residues. Germline-derived CDR1 and CDR2 are SGDLS and YYNGEE. As regards this clone: Mismatch with germline at one junction end may stem from a read error.

The protocol was immunoSEQ multiplex PCR, while the TCRdb copy is restricted to in-frame clones and leaves out a portion. The table records tens of thousands of clones, 60% to 85% of them present only once. The sample consisted of peripheral blood. The chain joins TRBV9 to TRBJ2-5; D may be TRBD1 (5 bases). This clonotype was sampled from a human donor in a cohort sampled during active COVID-19. CDR3 sequence (DNA): TGTGCCGGCAGCGTAGGGGTGTCAGGGCGTGAGACCCAGTACTTC. This codes for CAGSVGVSGRETQYF.